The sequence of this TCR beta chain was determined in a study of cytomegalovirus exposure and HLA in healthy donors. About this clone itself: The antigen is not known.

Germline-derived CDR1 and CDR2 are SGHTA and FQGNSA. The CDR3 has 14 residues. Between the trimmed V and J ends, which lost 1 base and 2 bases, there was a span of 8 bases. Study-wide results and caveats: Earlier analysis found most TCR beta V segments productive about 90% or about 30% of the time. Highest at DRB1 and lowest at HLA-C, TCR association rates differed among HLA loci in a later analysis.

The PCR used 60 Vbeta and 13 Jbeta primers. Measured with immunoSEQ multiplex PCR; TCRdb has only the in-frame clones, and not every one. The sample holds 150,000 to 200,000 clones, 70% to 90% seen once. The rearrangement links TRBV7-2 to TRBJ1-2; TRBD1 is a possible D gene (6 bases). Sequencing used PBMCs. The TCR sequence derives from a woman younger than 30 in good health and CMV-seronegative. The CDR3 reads CASSLGQGNYGYTF. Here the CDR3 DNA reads TGTGCCAGCAGCTTAGGGCAGGGGAACTATGGCTACACCTTC.